The 2 T cell receptor beta chains below were found in one sample sequenced in a study of T cell repertoires in cytomegalovirus infection. TCRdb analysed the reads with MiXCR anew, one entry per CDR3 protein. The sample holds 150,000 to 200,000 distinct CDR3 sequences, about a tenth seen once. Material for sequencing was PBMCs. The receptors shown here come from a human donor in good health (CMV status not recorded). Some clones in this sample may be carry-over from other donors' samples.

This clonotype was recorded at least ten times. The rearrangement joins TRBV7-2 to TRBJ1-1; D remains ambiguous. The CDR3 extends over 13 amino acids. The germline CDR1 and CDR2 sequences are SGHTA and FQGNSA. Trimming left V 2 bases short and J 7 bases short, with 11 bases between. The CDR3 region has the DNA TGTGCCAGCAGCTTATTGAGCACGGGTGAAGCTTTCTTT. Translated, it gives CASSLLSTGEAFF.

The gene calls are TRBV20-1 and TRBJ1-2; D unresolved. CDR1 DFQATT and CDR2 SNEGSKA come from the germline V gene (reference sequence). The V end lost 0 bases, the J end lost 3 bases, and 14 bases lay between the germline ends. The CDR3 loop spans 15 amino acids. CDR3 in DNA: TGCAGTGCTAGAGATCCCGCCAGGAGGGACTATGGCTACACCTTC. Translated, it gives CSARDPARRDYGYTF.